This T cell receptor beta chain was found in a study of OX40 agonist ivuxolimab in advanced cancers. Findings and limits, study-wide: The study observed clonal expansion of CD4+ and CD8+ blood T cells by week 6 at 0.1 to 3.0 mg/kg. Among T cells, CD8+ cells averaged more expanded clones than CD4+ cells.

Clones were read by immunoSEQ multiplex PCR, and TCRdb kept only the in-frame ones, dropping some. The sample contains some 19,000 clones, approximately 80% of which appear only once. Worth noting for this clone: Its matching antigen is unknown.

This specimen consisted of CD4+ or CD8+ T cells sorted from blood, obtained in a trial of the OX40 agonist ivuxolimab. This TCR came from an adult with an advanced solid tumor such as melanoma, head and neck, liver or kidney cancer.

The CDR3 region has the DNA TGTGCCAGCAGCTTGAAGGCAGGGGTAGGAAACACCATATATTTT. It encodes CASSLKAGVGNTIYF. The rearrangement links TRBV5-6 to TRBJ1-3; tentative D call: TRBD1 (6 bases). There are 15 residues in the CDR3. Germline assignment: CDR1 SGHDT and CDR2 YYEEEE. V lost 1 base and J 4 bases, leaving 12 bases between the germline ends.